These 20 T cell receptor beta chains originate from one sample sequenced in a study of blood T cells in healthy people across ages. Using a J-beta primer mix together with a sample-barcoded 5' primer, a second PCR was run for about 6 to 11 cycles. In TCRdb, the 5' RACE reads were re-called with MiXCR into one record per CDR3 protein. Of about 1.8 million distinct CDR3 sequences in the sample, roughly 49% were seen once. The material sequenced was blood. These receptors were collected from a woman aged 40 to 50 in good health.

In this sample, this clonotype turned up once. The genes are TRBV6-2 or TRBV6-3 and TRBJ1-2; 8 nucleotides match TRBD1. V dropped 0 bases and J dropped 4; count of bases not matched to a gene: 7. The CDR3 totals 16 residues. Germline CDR1 MNHEY, CDR2 SVGEGT. The CDR3 nucleotides are TGTGCCAGCAGTTACTCAACTGGACAGGGTCGCTATGGCTACACCTTC. It codes for CASSYSTGQGRYGYTF.

This chain links TRBV6-5 with TRBJ1-6, with D uncertain. CDR3 size: 15 residues. Trimming shortened V by 2 bases and J by 7 bases, and 12 bases separated the two germline ends. Germline V lookup: CDR1 MNHEY, CDR2 SVGAGI. CDR3 sequence: CASSYGAPGNSPLHF. The CDR3 bases are TGTGCCAGCAGTTACGGTGCGCCGGGAAATTCACCCCTCCACTTT.

V and J are TRBV6-2 or TRBV6-3 and TRBJ2-7, with D perhaps matching TRBD1 (6 bases). Trimming took 10 bases from V and 2 from J, leaving 21 bases between them. This CDR3 contains 15 residues. Per germline, CDR1 MNHEY and CDR2 SVGEGT. As DNA, the CDR3 is TGTGCCATCCGAAGTCTTGAAGGGGGTACCTACGAGCAGTACTTC. It specifies CAIRSLEGGTYEQYF.

The chain uses TRBV9 and TRBJ2-2; D may be TRBD2 (6 bases). Germline CDR1 is SGDLS and CDR2 is YYNGEE. The V end was cut by 0 bases, the J end by 1 base, with 7 bases between. The CDR3 has 15 amino acids. CDR3 sequence (DNA): TGTGCCAGCAGCGTAGGGGGGGTGAACACCGGGGAGCTGTTTTTT. It encodes CASSVGGVNTGELFF.

This clonotype was seen more than once but under ten times. The chain links TRBV6-6 to TRBJ2-7; 7 nucleotides line up with TRBD2. The CDR3 has 16 amino acids. Germline CDR1 and CDR2: MNHNY and SVGAGI (reference sequence). The trim removed 0 bases at V and 2 bases at J, leaving 7 bases unmatched. The CDR3 reads CASSYSGGGRTYEQYF. The CDR3 coding sequence is TGTGCCAGCAGTTACTCCGGCGGGGGAAGGACCTACGAGCAGTACTTC.

The rearrangement joins TRBV9 to TRBJ2-5, with D maybe TRBD2 (5 bases). Germline V lookup: CDR1 SGDLS, CDR2 YYNGEE. The CDR3 is made up of 13 amino acids. The V gene lost 0 bases and the J gene lost 10 bases, with 13 bases spanning the gap. CDR3 in DNA: TGTGCCAGCAGCGTAGCTGAGGCCGCGGGCCAGTACTTC. Its translation is CASSVAEAAGQYF.

This clonotype was seen more than once but under ten times. The genes are TRBV12-3 or TRBV12-4 and TRBJ1-2, with D unclear. The CDR3 contains 14 residues. V was cut by 7 bases and J by 4 bases, with 16 bases left in between. CDR3 protein: CASTARPSFYGYTF. The CDR3 region has the DNA TGTGCCAGCACCGCTAGACCCAGTTTCTATGGCTACACCTTC.

V usage is TRBV4-1 and J usage is TRBJ2-7, with D unclear. The V gene's germline CDR1 is MGHRA and CDR2 YSYEKL. Trimming left V 2 bases short and J 1 base short, with 12 bases between. The CDR3 sequence is 15 residues long. The CDR3 here is CASSQSPLGSYEQYF. The CDR3 DNA is TGCGCCAGCAGCCAATCCCCCCTCGGATCCTACGAGCAGTACTTC.

V is TRBV7-2 and J is TRBJ1-4; no definite D call. The CDR3 extends over 16 amino acids. V dropped 1 base and J dropped 7 bases, with 16 bases sitting between them. Germline loops: CDR1 SGHTA, CDR2 FQGNSA. The CDR3 loop is CASSLEQAPMSEKLFF. CDR3 sequence (DNA): TGTGCCAGCAGCTTAGAGCAGGCCCCAATGTCTGAAAAACTGTTTTTT. The full variable domain, its missing parts supplied by reference TRBV7-2 and TRBJ1-4, is GAGVSQSPSNKVTEKGKDVELRCDPISGHTALYWYRQSLGQGLEFLIYFQGNSAPDKSGLPSDRFSAERTGGSVSTLTIQRTQQEDSAVYLCASSLEQAPMSEKLFFGSGTQLSVL.

The rearrangement uses TRBV12-3 or TRBV12-4 and TRBJ2-3, with 9 nucleotides matching TRBD1. J gave up 0 bases and V 7 bases, and 5 bases lay outside the gene matches. The CDR3 consists of 15 residues. The CDR3 coding sequence is TGTGCCAGCACCCCAGGACAGGGGAGCACAGATACGCAGTATTTT. Its translation: CASTPGQGSTDTQYF.

The chain has TRBV18 and TRBJ1-2, with D unclear. Germline V CDR1 and CDR2: KGHSH, LQKENI. The V gene lost 3 bases and the J gene lost 0 bases, with 8 bases spanning the gap. The CDR3 contains 14 residues. CDR3 nucleotide sequence: TGTGCCAGCTCACCCAAGACGGCTAACTATGGCTACACCTTC. Its protein is CASSPKTANYGYTF.

This chain uses TRBV4-1 with TRBJ2-7; D remains unclear. Germline V gene sequence: CDR1 MGHRA, CDR2 YSYEKL. CDR3 length: 15 residues. V gave up 0 bases and J gave up 2 bases, with 11 bases separating them. CDR3 nucleotides: TGCGCCAGCAGCCAAGATGGAAACAGCGCCTACGAGCAGTACTTC. Its translation is CASSQDGNSAYEQYF.

Comments on this clonotype: A clone one base away is much larger, so this may be a read error. The chain uses TRBV28 and TRBJ2-7; D is perhaps TRBD1 or TRBD2 (6 bases each). Trimming took 4 bases from V and 2 from J, leaving 12 bases between them. Per germline, CDR1 MDHEN and CDR2 SYDVKM. This CDR3 has 14 amino acids. The CDR3 reads CASSSPGDTYEQYF. The CDR3 nucleotides are TGTGCCAGCAGTTCACCGGGGGACACCTACGAGCAGTACTTC.

This clonotype occurred a few times. This chain connects TRBV6-5 to TRBJ2-5; D might be TRBD2 (6 bases). The germline V gene encodes CDR1 MNHEY and CDR2 SVGAGI. The CDR3 spans 16 residues. Trimming cost V 4 bases and J 2 bases, with 17 bases left between them. CDR3 sequence: CASSSSDPGEQETQYF. In nucleotides, the CDR3 is TGTGCCAGCAGTTCTTCTGATCCGGGGGAGCAAGAGACCCAGTACTTC.

The chain links TRBV20-1 to TRBJ2-1; 9 nucleotides match TRBD1. The J call is doubtful: the DNA matches TRBJ2-7 better. The germline V gene encodes CDR1 DFQATT and CDR2 SNEGSKA (reference sequence). The CDR3 contains 16 residues. CDR3 DNA: TGCAGTGCAAGAACAGGGGGCGGGGGAGCCTACAATGAGCAGTACTTC. Its translation: CSARTGGGGAYNEQYF.

The V gene is TRBV12-3 or TRBV12-4, the J gene TRBJ2-1, with unresolved D. The germline V and J ends were trimmed by 2 bases and 3 bases, with 5 bases remaining between them. The CDR3 covers 13 residues. As DNA, the CDR3 is TGTGCCAGCAGTTTAAACAACTACAATGAGCAGTTCTTC. Amino acids: CASSLNNYNEQFF.

There are a few counts of this clonotype. The chain has TRBV6-5 and TRBJ2-4, with D maybe TRBD2 (6 bases). This CDR3 is 18 amino acids long. V was clipped by 1 base and J by 0 bases, with 16 bases between them. CDR1 is MNHEY and CDR2 is SVGAGI in the germline V gene. The CDR3 DNA reads as TGTGCCAGCAGTTACTTGGTAATAGCGGAACTAGCCAAAAACATTCAGTACTTC. This sequence encodes CASSYLVIAELAKNIQYF.

The CDR3 spells CSAIDQGSNQPQHF. The CDR3 DNA is TGCAGTGCTATCGATCAGGGTAGCAATCAGCCCCAGCATTTT. This chain links TRBV20-1 with TRBJ1-5, with a possible D match to TRBD1 (5 bases). The CDR3 loop spans 14 amino acids. CDR1 DFQATT and CDR2 SNEGSKA come from the germline V gene (reference sequence). V was clipped by 4 bases and J by 0 bases, with 10 bases between them.

The sample holds a few counts of this clonotype. DNA of the CDR3: TGCGCCAGCAGCCGCGAGGTTCTCACTGAAGCTTTCTTT. It specifies CASSREVLTEAFF. The V and J genes are TRBV4-1 and TRBJ1-1, with D hard to call. The CDR3 is 13 residues long. V lost 4 bases to trimming and J lost 4 bases, with 10 bases between them. Germline assignment: CDR1 MGHRA and CDR2 YSYEKL.

V gene TRBV20-1 combines with J gene TRBJ2-7; perhaps TRBD1 as D (5 bases). The end of the DNA is better explained by TRBJ2-5, so the J call may be wrong. Germline V gene data show CDR1 as DFQATT and CDR2 as SNEGSKA (reference sequence). The CDR3 sequence is 13 residues long. CDR3 DNA: TGCAGTGCTACAGGGCCGACTCTGAAGACCCAGTACTTC. It codes for CSATGPTLKTQYF.